The sequence of this T cell receptor (beta chain) was determined in a study of radiotherapy plus CTLA-4 blockade in lung cancer. Study conclusions and caveats: Expansion in blood of tumor-derived TCR clones was seen after radiotherapy plus ipilimumab. Early clone dynamics of blood T cells, plus interferon-beta, reportedly predicted response best.

This clone was counted many times. Its matching antigen is unknown. Germline V gene data show CDR1 as SGHAT and CDR2 as FQNNGV. This CDR3 spans 16 amino acids. V dropped 0 bases and J dropped 0 bases, with 11 bases sitting between them. Data came from immunoSEQ multiplex PCR; TCRdb stores just in-frame clones and leaves some out. The sample lists approximately 100,000 clones; 82% were seen once. The V call is TRBV11-2, the J call TRBJ1-1; D gene unclear. The starting material was peripheral blood, obtained from a patient treated with radiotherapy plus ipilimumab. This sequence originates from a human donor with non-small cell lung cancer who had a partial response to radiotherapy plus ipilimumab. In DNA form, the CDR3 reads TGTGCCAGCAGCTTAGAATTTGGCAGGATGAACACTGAAGCTTTCTTT. It yields the protein CASSLEFGRMNTEAFF.